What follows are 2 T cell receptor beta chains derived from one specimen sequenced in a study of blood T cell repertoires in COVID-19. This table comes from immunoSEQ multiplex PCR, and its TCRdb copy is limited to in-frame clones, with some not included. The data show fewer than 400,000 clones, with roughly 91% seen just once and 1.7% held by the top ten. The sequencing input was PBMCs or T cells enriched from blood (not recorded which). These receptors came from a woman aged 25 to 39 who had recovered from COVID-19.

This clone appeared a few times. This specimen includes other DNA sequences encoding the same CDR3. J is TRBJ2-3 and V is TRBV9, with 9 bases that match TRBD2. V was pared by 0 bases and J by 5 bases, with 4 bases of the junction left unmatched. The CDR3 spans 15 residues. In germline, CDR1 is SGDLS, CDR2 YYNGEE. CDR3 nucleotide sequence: TGTGCCAGCAGCGTAGTAGCGGGGGATGGAGATACGCAGTATTTT. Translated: CASSVVAGDGDTQYF. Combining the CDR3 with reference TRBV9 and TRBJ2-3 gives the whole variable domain DSGVTQTPKHLITATGQRVTLRCSPRSGDLSVYWYQQSLDQGLQFLIQYYNGEERAKGNILERFSAQQFPDLHSELNLSSLELGDSALYFCASSVVAGDGDTQYFGPGTRLTVL.

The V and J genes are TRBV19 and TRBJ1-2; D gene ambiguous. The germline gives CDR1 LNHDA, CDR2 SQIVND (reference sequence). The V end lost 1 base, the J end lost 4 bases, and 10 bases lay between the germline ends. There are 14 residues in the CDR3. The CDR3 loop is CASSIGAGFYGYTF. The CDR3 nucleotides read TGTGCCAGTAGTATAGGGGCGGGATTCTATGGCTACACCTTC.